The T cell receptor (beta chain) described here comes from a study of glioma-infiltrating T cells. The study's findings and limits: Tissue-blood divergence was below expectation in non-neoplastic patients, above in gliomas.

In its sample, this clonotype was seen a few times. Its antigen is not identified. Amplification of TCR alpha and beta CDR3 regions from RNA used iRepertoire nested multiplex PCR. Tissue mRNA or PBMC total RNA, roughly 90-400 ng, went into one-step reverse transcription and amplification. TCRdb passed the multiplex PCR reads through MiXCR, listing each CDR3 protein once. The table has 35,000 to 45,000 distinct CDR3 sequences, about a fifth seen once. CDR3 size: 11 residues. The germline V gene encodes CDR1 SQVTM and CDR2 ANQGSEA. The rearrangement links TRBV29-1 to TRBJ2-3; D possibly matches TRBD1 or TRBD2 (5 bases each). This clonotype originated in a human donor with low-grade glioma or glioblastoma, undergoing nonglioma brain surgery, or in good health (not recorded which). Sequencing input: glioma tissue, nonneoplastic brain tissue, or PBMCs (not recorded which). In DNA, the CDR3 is TGCAGTTTCAGGGAGCCAGATACGCAGTATTTT. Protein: CSFREPDTQYF.